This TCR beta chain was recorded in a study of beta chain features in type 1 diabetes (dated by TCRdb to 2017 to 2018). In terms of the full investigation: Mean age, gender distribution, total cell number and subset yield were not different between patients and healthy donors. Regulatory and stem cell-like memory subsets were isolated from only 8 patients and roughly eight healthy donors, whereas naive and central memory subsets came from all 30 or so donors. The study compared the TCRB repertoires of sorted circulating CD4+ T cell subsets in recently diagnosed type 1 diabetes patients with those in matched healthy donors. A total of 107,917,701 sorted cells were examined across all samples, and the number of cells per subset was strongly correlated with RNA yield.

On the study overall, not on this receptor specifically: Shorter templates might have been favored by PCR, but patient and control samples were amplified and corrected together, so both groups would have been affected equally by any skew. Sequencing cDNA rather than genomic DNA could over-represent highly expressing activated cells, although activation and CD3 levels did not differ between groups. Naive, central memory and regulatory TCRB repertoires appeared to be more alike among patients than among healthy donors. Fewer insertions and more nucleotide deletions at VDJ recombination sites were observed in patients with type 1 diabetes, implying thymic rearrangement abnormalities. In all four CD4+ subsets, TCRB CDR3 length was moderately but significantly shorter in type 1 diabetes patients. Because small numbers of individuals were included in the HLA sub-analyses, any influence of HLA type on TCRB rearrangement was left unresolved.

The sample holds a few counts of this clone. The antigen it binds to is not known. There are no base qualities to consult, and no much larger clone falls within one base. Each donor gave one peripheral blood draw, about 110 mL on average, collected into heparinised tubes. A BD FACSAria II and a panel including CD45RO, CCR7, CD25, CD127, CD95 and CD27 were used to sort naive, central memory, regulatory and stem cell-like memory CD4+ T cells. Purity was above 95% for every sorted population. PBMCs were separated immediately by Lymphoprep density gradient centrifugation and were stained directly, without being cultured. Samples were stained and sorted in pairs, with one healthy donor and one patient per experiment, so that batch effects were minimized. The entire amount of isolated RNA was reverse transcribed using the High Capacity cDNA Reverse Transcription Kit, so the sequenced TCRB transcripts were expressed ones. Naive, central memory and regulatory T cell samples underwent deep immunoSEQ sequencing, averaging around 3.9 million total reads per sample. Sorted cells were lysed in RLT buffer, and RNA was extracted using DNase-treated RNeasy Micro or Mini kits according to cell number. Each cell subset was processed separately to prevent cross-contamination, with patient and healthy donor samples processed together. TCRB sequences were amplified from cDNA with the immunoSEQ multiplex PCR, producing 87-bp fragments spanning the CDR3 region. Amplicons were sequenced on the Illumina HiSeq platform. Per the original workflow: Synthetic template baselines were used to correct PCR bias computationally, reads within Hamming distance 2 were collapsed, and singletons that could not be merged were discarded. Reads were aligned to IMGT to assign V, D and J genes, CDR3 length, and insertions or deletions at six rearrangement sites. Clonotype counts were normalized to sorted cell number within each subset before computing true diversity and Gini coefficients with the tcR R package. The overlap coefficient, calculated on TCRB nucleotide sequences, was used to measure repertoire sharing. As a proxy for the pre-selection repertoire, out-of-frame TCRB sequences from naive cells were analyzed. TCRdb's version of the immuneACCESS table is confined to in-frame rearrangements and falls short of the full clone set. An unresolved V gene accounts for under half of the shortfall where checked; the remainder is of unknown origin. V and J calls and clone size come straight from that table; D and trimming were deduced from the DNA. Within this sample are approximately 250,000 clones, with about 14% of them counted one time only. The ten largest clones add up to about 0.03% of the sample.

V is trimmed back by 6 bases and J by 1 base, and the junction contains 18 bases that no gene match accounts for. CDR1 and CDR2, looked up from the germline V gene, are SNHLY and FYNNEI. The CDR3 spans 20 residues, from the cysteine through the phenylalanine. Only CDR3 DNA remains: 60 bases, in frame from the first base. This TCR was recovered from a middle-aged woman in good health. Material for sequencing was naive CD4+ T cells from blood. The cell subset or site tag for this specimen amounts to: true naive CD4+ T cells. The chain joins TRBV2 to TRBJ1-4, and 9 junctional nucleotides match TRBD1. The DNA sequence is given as TGTGCCAGCAGACTTCCCGCCCAGAGGACAGGGGCGGGAACTAATGAAAAACTGTTTTTT. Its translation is CASRLPAQRTGAGTNEKLFF.